This T cell receptor beta chain was retrieved from a study of CD8+ T cells in alopecia areata. Study in general: The drug, oral tofacitinib, was given to treated patients at 5 to 10 mg twice daily.

The V and J ends lost 3 bases and 8 bases respectively, with 13 bases between them. CDR1 LNHNV and CDR2 YYDKDF come from the germline V gene (reference sequence). The length of the CDR3 is 13 residues. Stated treatment: oral pan-JAK inhibitor, 5-10 mg twice daily. It was cDNA, reverse transcribed from extracted RNA, that served as the sequencing template. Repertoires were generated with immunoSEQ multiplex PCR, while TCRdb's copy carries only in-frame clones and drops some. The sample has about 180,000 clones; roughly 63% are singletons. This receptor was taken from a human donor with alopecia areata. The chain recombines TRBV15 with TRBJ1-2; no firm D call. This specimen was CD4+ T cells sorted from blood, taken at roughly week 55, from a patient treated with tofacitinib. CDR3 in amino acids: CATSSPTRSGYTF. In DNA, the CDR3 is TGTGCCACCAGCAGCCCGACGAGGAGCGGCTACACCTTC.